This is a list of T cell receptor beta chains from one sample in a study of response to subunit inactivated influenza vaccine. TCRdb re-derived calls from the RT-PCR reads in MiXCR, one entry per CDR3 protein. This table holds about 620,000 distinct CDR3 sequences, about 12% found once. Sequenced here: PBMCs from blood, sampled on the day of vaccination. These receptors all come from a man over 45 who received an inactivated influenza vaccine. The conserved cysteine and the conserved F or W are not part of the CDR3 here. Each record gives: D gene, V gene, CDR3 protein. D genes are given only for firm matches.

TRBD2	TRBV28	ASSLGGVARTYEQY
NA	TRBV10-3	AARGEVNTEAF
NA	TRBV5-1	ASSGAGPQNTEAF
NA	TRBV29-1	SVSRDARTYEQY
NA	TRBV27	ASSLSFRLPSTDTQY
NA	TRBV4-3	ASSQDGQGPAQY
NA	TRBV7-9	ASSPGTPPFGELF
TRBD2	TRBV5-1	ASSLAGGVQWNEQF
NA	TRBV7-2	ASSPSGRGQY
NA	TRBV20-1	SARDRTDQAF
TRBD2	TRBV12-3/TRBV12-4	ASRRLAGGNNEQF
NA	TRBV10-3	AISESEGSYEQY
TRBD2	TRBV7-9	ASSFRLAGGETQY
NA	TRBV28	ASSWGVYPYEQY
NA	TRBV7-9	ASQIGLTDTQY
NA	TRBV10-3	AIRRAGLEHGYT
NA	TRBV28	ASRGDYNSPLH
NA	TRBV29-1	SVKDSQETQY
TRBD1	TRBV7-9	ASSVGPQGAEQY
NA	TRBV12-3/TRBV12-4	ASSFVGQLTGELF
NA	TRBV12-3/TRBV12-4	ASSFTSTYEQY
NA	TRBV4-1	ASSQDMSVQGSLYGYT
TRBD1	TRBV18	ASSPGTGEIQPQH
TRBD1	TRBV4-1	ASSQDPQGAVYGYT
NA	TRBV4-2	ASSQYASRETQY
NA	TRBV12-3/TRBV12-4	ASSFGRYNEQF
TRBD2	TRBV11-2	ASSLERGTNIQY
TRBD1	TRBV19	ASSMGRGKETQY
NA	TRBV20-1	SARFNMGAEQY
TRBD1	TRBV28	ASSLRTGGAGSFGANVLT
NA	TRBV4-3	ASSQVPTTNEKLF
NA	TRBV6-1	ACSVSQGYANTGELF
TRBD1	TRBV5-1	ASSLGQGAPGELF
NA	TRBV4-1	ASSQATSLVFDEQF
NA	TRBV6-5	ASSYARPYEQY
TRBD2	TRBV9	ASSVAGGRIGYNEQF
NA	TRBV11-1	ASSTQPQVISEQF
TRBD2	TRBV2	ASSEALGGGETQY
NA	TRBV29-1	SVAQSSGANVLT
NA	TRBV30	AWRAWGLPANTGELF
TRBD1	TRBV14	ASSQGQGFGLYEQY
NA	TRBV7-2	ASSRMLLANTGELF